A single T cell receptor beta chain is shown here with its context. Its antigen is still unknown. These data are taken from a study of T cells expressing NK-cell markers. Points from the study as a whole: Uncertainty persisted over the HCMV specificity of expanded NKG2C+ T cell clones. These clonotypes additionally ranked first within the CD3+CD56-NKG2C+ fraction of a few donors.

The CDR3 contains 16 residues. The germline V gene encodes CDR1 SEHNR and CDR2 FQNEAQ (reference sequence). Following a re-call of the 5' RACE reads, TCRdb has one entry per CDR3 protein and lacks DNA. The sample spans a few hundred thousand distinct CDR3 sequences; the ten largest clones claim about 1.5%. The chain combines TRBV7-9 with TRBJ1-1; TCRdb's assignment of TRBD1 cannot be checked, as there is no DNA. The material sequenced was blood T cells: a sorted CD56 or NKG2C T cell subset, CD4+ or CD8+ T cells, or bulk PBMC T cells (not recorded which). The sequence was obtained from a woman between 45 and 65 years old in good health. The CDR3 reads CASSPAGGVGWTEAFF.